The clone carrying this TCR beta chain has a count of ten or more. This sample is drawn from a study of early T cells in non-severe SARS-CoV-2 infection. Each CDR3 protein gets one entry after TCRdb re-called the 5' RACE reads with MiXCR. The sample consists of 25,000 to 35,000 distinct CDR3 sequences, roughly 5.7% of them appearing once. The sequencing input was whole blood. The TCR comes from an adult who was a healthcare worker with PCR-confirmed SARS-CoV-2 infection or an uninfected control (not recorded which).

Here the CDR3 DNA reads TGTGCCAGCAGTTACTTCGGGGAGCTGTTTTTT. The encoded protein is CASSYFGELFF. The chain has TRBV6-5 and TRBJ2-2; D call uncertain. The CDR3 has 11 residues. V lost 1 base and J 7 bases, leaving 1 base between the germline ends. Germline loops: CDR1 MNHEY, CDR2 SVGAGI.